The 18 T cell receptor beta chains presented below share a single source sample, sequenced in a study of coeliac disease. Study findings and constraints: Control samples showed higher TRB and TRG clonality than intraepithelial and lamina propria samples in active celiac disease.

Measured with immunoSEQ multiplex PCR; TCRdb has only the in-frame clones, and not every one. Of about 4,200 clones in the sample, nearly 70% were seen once. No antigens are known for them. Sequenced sample: intraepithelial lymphocytes from the gut. These receptors all stem from a woman aged 18-29 years with active celiac disease.

The chain is built from TRBV11-2 and TRBJ1-4; 11 nucleotides match TRBD1. This CDR3 comprises 16 residues. V was pared by 3 bases and J by 8 bases, with 8 bases of the junction left unmatched. Germline loops: CDR1 SGHAT, CDR2 FQNNGV. The CDR3 bases are TGTGCCAGCAGCTTTGGGACAGGGGGTTTTGTAGAAAAACTGTTTTTT. It translates to CASSFGTGGFVEKLFF.

This chain connects TRBV28 to TRBJ2-3; the D gene is possibly TRBD2 (7 bases). CDR3 length: 15 residues. Germline V gives CDR1 MDHEN, CDR2 SYDVKM. V lost 11 bases, J lost 0 bases, and 18 bases lay in between. In nucleotides, the CDR3 is TGTGCCTGCGGGGGCGGGAGCTCGAGCACAGATACGCAGTATTTT. Protein: CACGGGSSSTDTQYF.

The genes are TRBV10-3 and TRBJ1-4; D is unclear. Trimming removed 1 base at V and 5 bases at J, with 14 bases between. Germline V CDR1 and CDR2: ENHRY, SYGVKD. The CDR3 sequence is 16 residues long. The CDR3 nucleotides read TGTGCCATCAGTGAGTTAGGACGGACTCGAAATGAAAAACTGTTTTTT. This sequence encodes CAISELGRTRNEKLFF.

The chain couples TRBV7-2 to TRBJ2-1, with D uncertain. The CDR3 length is 13 residues. Between the trimmed V and J ends, which lost 0 bases and 6 bases, there was a span of 6 bases. Per germline, CDR1 SGHTA and CDR2 FQGNSA. The chain's CDR3 is CASSLARFNEQFF. As DNA, the CDR3 is TGTGCCAGCAGCTTAGCGCGGTTCAATGAGCAGTTCTTC.

In this sample, this clone turned up once. The rearrangement joins TRBV29-1 to TRBJ2-7, with D perhaps TRBD2 (6 bases). Germline CDR1 SQVTM, CDR2 ANQGSEA. The CDR3 length is 15 residues. V was trimmed by 8 bases and J by 3 bases, leaving 23 bases between them. CDR3 nucleotide sequence: TGCAGCCCCCTGGGGTACGCAGGGAGGTGCTACGAGCAGTACTTC. Amino acid sequence: CSPLGYAGRCYEQYF.

The chain has TRBV20-1 and TRBJ1-1; D is uncertain. CDR1 DFQATT and CDR2 SNEGSKA come from the germline V gene (reference sequence). This CDR3 is 10 amino acids long. The V end lost 2 bases, the J end lost 10 bases, and 8 bases lay between the germline ends. DNA of the CDR3: TGCAGTGCTAGAAAGGAGTCAGCTTTCTTT. The encoded protein is CSARKESAFF.

The chain uses TRBV19 and TRBJ1-6, with 8 nucleotides matching TRBD1. Germline assignment: CDR1 LNHDA and CDR2 SQIVND (reference sequence). The CDR3 runs to 17 residues. Unmatched junction bases numbered 8, after V lost 5 bases and J lost 2 bases. As DNA, the CDR3 is TGTGCCAGTAGTCCCGGGACAGGAAGTGCCTATAATTCACCCCTCCACTTT. Amino acids: CASSPGTGSAYNSPLHF.

A few counts support this clone. The genes are TRBV9 and TRBJ2-1, with TRBD2 matching over 7 bases. The CDR3 loop spans 15 amino acids. The junction had 6 bases not matched to a gene; V was cut back by 1 base and J by 5 bases. Per the germline V gene, CDR1 is SGDLS and CDR2 is YYNGEE. The DNA of the CDR3 is TGTGCCAGCAGCGTAAGCGGGGCAGTACACAATGAGCAGTTCTTC. Protein product: CASSVSGAVHNEQFF. Combining the CDR3 with reference TRBV9 and TRBJ2-1 gives the whole variable domain DSGVTQTPKHLITATGQRVTLRCSPRSGDLSVYWYQQSLDQGLQFLIQYYNGEERAKGNILERFSAQQFPDLHSELNLSSLELGDSALYFCASSVSGAVHNEQFFGPGTRLTVL.

The V and J genes are TRBV4-2 and TRBJ2-3, with no clear D. Looked up from germline, CDR1 is LGHNA and CDR2 is YNFKEQ. V lost 3 bases, J lost 1 base, and 8 bases lay in between. There are 14 residues in the CDR3. For the CDR3, the DNA is TGTGCCAGCAGCCAGTTCGGTGGCACAGATACGCAGTATTTT. Amino acids: CASSQFGGTDTQYF.

J is TRBJ2-2 and V is TRBV10-3; 7 nucleotides line up with TRBD2. This CDR3 is built from 16 residues. Germline trimming cut 5 bases from V and 7 bases from J; bases unmatched to any gene: 13. Germline V gene sequence: CDR1 ENHRY, CDR2 SYGVKD. The CDR3 reads CAISTKRSGASGELFF. In nucleotides, the CDR3 is TGTGCCATCAGTACCAAACGAAGCGGGGCGAGCGGGGAGCTGTTTTTT.

This chain joins TRBV9 and TRBJ1-1; weak D call: TRBD1 (6 bases). The germline V gene has CDR1 SGDLS and CDR2 YYNGEE. Trimming cost V 3 bases and J 2 bases, with 11 bases left between them. The CDR3 has 14 amino acids. The CDR3 loop reads CASSAYRVNTEAFF. Written as DNA, the CDR3 is TGTGCCAGCAGCGCCTACAGGGTCAACACTGAAGCTTTCTTT.

This clone has more than one count but fewer than ten. The chain links TRBV5-1 to TRBJ1-1; D call uncertain. CDR3 length equals 14 residues. CDR1 is SGHRS and CDR2 is YFSETQ in the germline V gene. With 3 bases removed from V and 1 base from J, the gap between germline ends came to 10 bases. CDR3 sequence (DNA): TGCGCCAGCAGCTGGGCCATCTCGAACACTGAAGCTTTCTTT. Amino acid sequence: CASSWAISNTEAFF.

This chain connects TRBV7-2 to TRBJ2-5; TRBD2 matches 7 bases. The J call may be faulty, since TRBJ2-7 better matches the DNA end. The CDR3 covers 14 residues. Germline V lookup: CDR1 SGHTA, CDR2 FQGNSA. This CDR3 reads CASSLGEGTYEQYF. The DNA for the CDR3 is TGTGCCAGCAGCTTAGGGGAGGGAACCTACGAGCAGTACTTC.

The chain employs TRBV30 and TRBJ2-3; 7 bases are shared with TRBD2. The trim removed 2 bases at V and 3 bases at J, leaving 8 bases unmatched. The CDR3 loop spans 15 amino acids. The germline gives CDR1 GTSNPN, CDR2 SVGIG (reference sequence). CDR3 sequence (DNA): TGTGCCTGGAGTCCTGGGGGGGGGTTAACAGATACGCAGTATTTT. Translating it yields CAWSPGGGLTDTQYF.

This chain joins TRBV4-3 and TRBJ2-1, with 11 bases fitting TRBD2. The V segment lost 2 bases and the J segment 4 bases; nucleotides outside the gene matches: 4. The germline gives CDR1 LGHNA, CDR2 YSLEER. The CDR3 is made up of 16 amino acids. CDR3 sequence reads: CASSQPSGGTYNEQFF. DNA for the CDR3: TGCGCCAGCAGCCAACCTAGCGGGGGGACTTACAATGAGCAGTTCTTC.

J is TRBJ2-3 and V is TRBV5-4; 9 bases map to TRBD2. Germline assignment: CDR1 SGHNT and CDR2 YYREEE (reference sequence). Trimming removed 3 bases from V and 2 bases from J; junction bases left unmatched: 7. The CDR3 totals 16 residues. The chain's CDR3 is CASSSGLARITDTQYF. The CDR3 DNA sequence: TGTGCCAGCAGCTCCGGACTAGCGAGAATCACAGATACGCAGTATTTT. Full variable domain (remainder filled in from reference TRBV5-4 and TRBJ2-3): ETGVTQSPTHLIKTRGQQVTLRCSSQSGHNTVSWYQQALGQGPQFIFQYYREEENGRGNFPPRFSGLQFPNYSSELNVNALELDDSALYLCASSSGLARITDTQYFGPGTRLTVL.

The gene calls are TRBV4-2 and TRBJ2-7; D is undetermined. Per the germline V gene, CDR1 is LGHNA and CDR2 is YNFKEQ. The length of the CDR3 is 12 residues. V was cut by 0 bases and J by 4 bases, with 4 bases left in between. Here the CDR3 DNA reads TGTGCCAGCAGCCAAGATACATACGAGCAGTACTTC. Translated, it gives CASSQDTYEQYF.

V and J are TRBV5-6 and TRBJ2-2; D might be TRBD1 (5 bases). This CDR3 has 16 residues. V was pared by 0 bases and J by 4 bases, with 13 bases between. CDR1 SGHDT and CDR2 YYEEEE come from the germline V gene. The CDR3 region has the DNA TGTGCCAGCAGCTTGGGGTCGCAGGGTACCACCGGGGAGCTGTTTTTT. As protein: CASSLGSQGTTGELFF.